A single sample gave rise to the 23 T cell receptor beta chains below, sequenced in a study of blood T cell repertoires in COVID-19. Produced via immunoSEQ multiplex PCR; TCRdb's table is partial and in-frame only. The table records about 120,000 clones, about four fifths of them present only once. The specimen sequenced was peripheral blood. The receptors come from a woman of 80 years or more with acute or convalescent COVID-19.

CDR3 amino acids: CASSLTGIYSNQPQHF. The DNA of the CDR3 is TGTGCCAGCAGTTTGACAGGGATCTATAGCAATCAGCCCCAGCATTTT. This chain uses TRBV27 with TRBJ1-5; 7 bases are a match to TRBD1. This CDR3 is built from 16 residues. Germline lookup yields CDR1 MNHEY and CDR2 SMNVEV (reference sequence). V was clipped by 3 bases and J by 0 bases; unmatched bases: 5.

The chain uses TRBV18 and TRBJ2-2, with D maybe TRBD1 (6 bases). In germline, CDR1 is KGHSH, CDR2 LQKENI. This CDR3 comprises 14 residues. V dropped 6 bases and J dropped 5 bases, with 13 bases sitting between them. CDR3 sequence reads: CASSQGLQTGELFF. Written as DNA, the CDR3 is TGTGCCAGCTCGCAGGGGTTGCAGACCGGGGAGCTGTTTTTT.

The chain recombines TRBV3-1 (or the pseudogene TRBV3-2) with TRBJ2-6; D call uncertain. Germline V lookup: CDR1 LGHDT, CDR2 YNNKEL (reference sequence). Trimming left V 3 bases short and J 4 bases short, with 19 bases between. The CDR3 totals 18 residues. The CDR3 sequence is CASSQFPAGQLGANVLTF. CDR3 DNA: TGTGCCAGCAGCCAGTTTCCGGCAGGCCAACTCGGGGCCAACGTCCTGACTTTC.

This chain connects TRBV6-5 to TRBJ1-3; D is perhaps TRBD1 (6 bases). Germline CDR1 and CDR2: MNHEY and SVGAGI. CDR3 length: 16 amino acids. Trimming cost V 2 bases and J 0 bases, with 11 bases left between them. The CDR3 coding sequence is TGTGCCAGCAGTTACGACAGGATCCTCTCTGGAAACACCATATATTTT. Amino acids: CASSYDRILSGNTIYF.

V and J are TRBV6-2 or TRBV6-3 and TRBJ1-5, with D maybe TRBD1 (6 bases). The CDR3 has 18 amino acids. Trimming removed 3 bases at V and 0 bases at J, with 18 bases between. CDR1 is MNHEY, CDR2 SVGEGT, per germline. In DNA, the CDR3 is TGTGCCAGCAGTTATGGAATGGACAGTACATCTAGCAATCAGCCCCAGCATTTT. This codes for CASSYGMDSTSSNQPQHF.

This clone was detected a few times. V usage is TRBV7-9 and J usage is TRBJ1-4; the D gene is possibly TRBD1 (6 bases). The CDR3 contains 17 residues. Between the trimmed V and J ends, which lost 1 base and 0 bases, there was a span of 12 bases. Germline values: CDR1 SEHNR, CDR2 FQNEAQ (reference sequence). Written as DNA, the CDR3 is TGTGCCAGCAGCTTAGGAGGACAGAGCCCAACTAATGAAAAACTGTTTTTT. Translating it yields CASSLGGQSPTNEKLFF.

This chain connects TRBV5-6 to TRBJ2-3; 7 nucleotides line up with TRBD1. The CDR3 covers 15 residues. The V segment lost 6 bases and the J segment 3 bases; nucleotides outside the gene matches: 10. Per germline, CDR1 SGHDT and CDR2 YYEEEE. The CDR3 is CASNFRGQSTDTQYF. The DNA for the CDR3 is TGTGCCAGCAACTTTAGGGGACAGAGTACAGATACGCAGTATTTT.

The chain joins TRBV2 to TRBJ1-3; 7 bases agree with TRBD1. With 4 bases clipped from V and 0 bases from J, the junction kept 3 bases outside the gene matches. The CDR3 length is 15 residues. The germline V gene encodes CDR1 SNHLY and CDR2 FYNNEI. In DNA, the CDR3 is TGTGCCAGCAGTGCGGGACAGACCTCTGGAAACACCATATATTTT. It translates to CASSAGQTSGNTIYF.

This clone was observed a single time. The chain combines TRBV19 with TRBJ2-7; 8 nucleotides line up with TRBD2. There are 16 residues in the CDR3. Germline V gene sequence: CDR1 LNHDA, CDR2 SQIVND (reference sequence). Trimming took 3 bases from V and 2 from J; bases not matched to a gene: 9. CDR3 region: CASSIGSAGEAYEQYF. The CDR3 region has the DNA TGTGCCAGTAGTATCGGGTCAGCGGGAGAGGCCTACGAGCAGTACTTC.

V gene TRBV5-4 combines with J gene TRBJ1-4; 9 bases agree with TRBD1. The CDR3 length is 17 residues. CDR1 SGHNT and CDR2 YYREEE come from the germline V gene (reference sequence). The J segment lost 3 bases and the V segment lost 3 bases, leaving 9 bases of the junction unmatched. CDR3 loop: CASSSTGTGSANEKLFF. The CDR3 DNA reads TGTGCCAGCAGCTCAACCGGGACAGGGTCTGCTAATGAAAAACTGTTTTTT.

The chain has TRBV2 and TRBJ1-1; a possible D gene is TRBD1 (6 bases). The CDR3 contains 13 residues. With 5 bases removed from V and 3 bases from J, the gap between germline ends came to 10 bases. CDR1 and CDR2 (germline): SNHLY, FYNNEI. The CDR3: CASSQYRDTEAFF. For the CDR3, the DNA is TGTGCCAGCAGTCAATACAGGGACACTGAAGCTTTCTTT.

This clone appeared once. The genes are TRBV11-3 and TRBJ1-1; the D is unclear. The V end lost 0 bases, the J end lost 10 bases, and 9 bases lay between the germline ends. The CDR3 sequence is 12 residues long. Looked up from germline, CDR1 is SGHNT and CDR2 is YENEEA. CDR3 amino acids: CASSLEGTIAFF. The DNA of the CDR3 is TGTGCCAGCAGCTTAGAAGGAACTATAGCTTTCTTT.

The chain uses TRBV7-2 and TRBJ1-1; D is uncertain. Trimming shortened V by 5 bases and J by 1 base, and 8 bases separated the two germline ends. CDR3 size: 13 residues. Germline lookup yields CDR1 SGHTA and CDR2 FQGNSA. CDR3 residues: CASSTQRNTEAFF. The CDR3 bases are TGTGCCAGCAGCACACAGAGGAACACTGAAGCTTTCTTT.

The V call is TRBV19, the J call TRBJ1-5; 10 positions match TRBD1. The ends lost 3 bases at V and 7 bases at J; junction bases unmatched: 9. The CDR3 is 16 residues long. Germline CDR1 reads LNHDA; CDR2 reads SQIVND (reference sequence). The CDR3 DNA is TGTGCCAGTAGTATCTACCAGACAGGGGGCGGCCAGCCCCAGCATTTT. Its protein is CASSIYQTGGGQPQHF.

The CDR3 spells CASSRGGANVLTF. CDR3 coding DNA: TGTGCCAGCAGTAGAGGTGGGGCCAACGTCCTGACTTTC. The J gene is TRBJ2-6, the V gene TRBV6-5; D not certain. Germline V gives CDR1 MNHEY, CDR2 SVGAGI. The ends were cut back, 5 bases at V and 3 bases at J, with 5 bases in the middle. The CDR3 spans 13 residues.

The CDR3 spells CASRRTSGASEQYF. Written as DNA, the CDR3 is TGTGCCAGCAGGCGGACTAGCGGAGCCTCCGAGCAGTACTTC. The V gene is TRBV4-2, the J gene TRBJ2-7; the match to TRBD2 covers 10 bases. The CDR3 consists of 14 residues. Germline loops: CDR1 LGHNA, CDR2 YNFKEQ. Trimming at V came to 6 bases and at J to 6 bases, leaving 8 bases not matched to a gene.

This chain uses TRBV4-3 with TRBJ2-7; no definite D call. The germline V gene has CDR1 LGHNA and CDR2 YSLEER. This CDR3 has 13 residues. V gave up 2 bases and J gave up 3 bases, with 8 bases separating them. The CDR3 DNA reads TGCGCCAGCAGCCAAAAACTTCACTACGAGCAGTACTTC. Its translation is CASSQKLHYEQYF.

The chain carries TRBV9 and TRBJ1-2, with TRBD1 matching over 9 bases. Germline lookup yields CDR1 SGDLS and CDR2 YYNGEE. The CDR3 totals 15 residues. J gave up 5 bases and V 0 bases, and 5 bases lay outside the gene matches. The CDR3 reads CASSVEGQGRYGYTF. CDR3 bases: TGTGCCAGCAGCGTAGAGGGACAGGGTCGATATGGCTACACCTTC.

This clone has only one observation. This rearrangement joins TRBV19 to TRBJ2-3, with D possibly being TRBD1 (5 bases). This CDR3 has 16 amino acids. Germline CDR1 reads LNHDA; CDR2 reads SQIVND (reference sequence). Trimming pared 7 bases from V and 0 bases from J, leaving 17 bases between. In DNA form, the CDR3 reads TGTGCCAGTAACTTCCGGCAGGGTACTAGCACAGATACGCAGTATTTT. Translated, it gives CASNFRQGTSTDTQYF.

This clone has only a few counts. The chain has TRBV28 and TRBJ2-1; 7 nucleotides agree with TRBD1. The V gene end was trimmed by 3 bases and the J gene end by 4 bases; junction bases not matched to a gene: 6. The CDR3 runs 15 residues. The germline V gene encodes CDR1 MDHEN and CDR2 SYDVKM. For the CDR3, the DNA is TGTGCCAGCAGTTTGACAGGGCTAGAGTACAATGAGCAGTTCTTC. Protein product: CASSLTGLEYNEQFF.

This rearrangement joins TRBV19 to TRBJ2-1; D not certain. The CDR3 totals 16 residues. Germline CDR1 is LNHDA and CDR2 is SQIVND (reference sequence). The V gene lost 3 bases and the J gene lost 5 bases, with 17 bases spanning the gap. CDR3 residues: CASSISRRDPNNEQFF. As DNA, the CDR3 is TGTGCCAGTAGTATTTCTCGTCGCGATCCCAACAATGAGCAGTTCTTC.

The CDR3 sequence is CASSSPTGSQSGGLRYNEQFF. CDR3 DNA: TGTGCCAGCAGCTCCCCAACAGGGAGTCAATCAGGGGGATTACGGTACAATGAGCAGTTCTTC. The chain combines TRBV27 with TRBJ2-1, with 7 nucleotides matching TRBD1. The V gene's germline CDR1 is MNHEY and CDR2 SMNVEV (reference sequence). The V gene end was trimmed by 6 bases and the J gene end by 4 bases; junction bases not matched to a gene: 27. The CDR3 spans 21 residues.

This clone was seen just once. The chain couples TRBV18 to TRBJ2-5, with TRBD1 matching over 11 bases. Germline CDR1 reads KGHSH; CDR2 reads LQKENI. The length of the CDR3 is 15 residues. With 5 bases clipped from V and 2 bases from J, the junction kept 4 bases outside the gene matches. CDR3 amino acids: CASSSGTGGQETQYF. The CDR3 region has the DNA TGTGCCAGCTCATCCGGGACAGGGGGTCAAGAGACCCAGTACTTC.